The 24 T cell receptor beta chains below come from one sample, sequenced in a study of blood T cells in healthy people across ages. A J-beta primer mix and a sample-barcoded 5' primer were used in a second PCR of roughly 6 to 11 cycles. Each CDR3 protein gets one entry after TCRdb re-called the 5' RACE reads with MiXCR. The sample lists around 870,000 distinct CDR3 sequences, 29% occurring once. Sequencing used blood. Receptor source: a woman of 80 years or more in good health.

The rearrangement links TRBV7-9 to TRBJ1-2; D not resolved. CDR3 length: 10 residues. Germline V CDR1 and CDR2: SEHNR, FQNEAQ (reference sequence). V shed 1 base and J shed 7 bases, with 1 base lying between them. The chain's CDR3 is CASSLVGYTF. In nucleotides, the CDR3 is TGTGCCAGCAGCTTAGTTGGCTACACCTTC.

To note about this clonotype: This may arise from a read error, as a much more abundant clone is one base away. This rearrangement joins TRBV12-3 or TRBV12-4 to TRBJ1-2; no clear D gene. Trimming left V 2 bases short and J 0 bases short, with 22 bases between. This CDR3 contains 19 residues. The CDR3 nucleotides read TGTGCCAGCAGTTTATGCCTGCGGCAAATGCTACTACCTAACTATGGCTACACCTTC. Translation gives CASSLCLRQMLLPNYGYTF.

This clonotype was counted at least ten times. The chain joins TRBV7-2 to TRBJ2-1; TRBD2 matches 14 bases. From germline, CDR1 is SGHTA and CDR2 FQGNSA. The CDR3 extends over 14 amino acids. V gave up 5 bases and J gave up 10 bases; unmatched junction bases: 4. The CDR3 DNA reads as TGTGCCAGCAGCCTTAGGACTAGCGGGGGGGAGCAGTTCTTC. Its translation: CASSLRTSGGEQFF.

As concerns this clonotype: At one boundary the junction diverges from the germline segment, which might be a read error. V usage is TRBV20-1 and J usage is TRBJ1-2, with 7 bases matching TRBD1. The CDR3 totals 16 residues. Germline CDR1 DFQATT, CDR2 SNEGSKA (reference sequence). CDR3 nucleotide sequence: TGCAGTGTTAGAAAAAACAGGGGATCGGCTAACTACGGCTACACCTTC. It specifies CSVRKNRGSANYGYTF.

At least ten counts were recorded for this clonotype. The V call is TRBV7-9, the J call TRBJ2-3; D is tentatively TRBD1 or TRBD2 (5 bases each). Germline assignment: CDR1 SEHNR and CDR2 FQNEAQ (reference sequence). The CDR3 contains 15 residues. With 6 bases removed from V and 0 bases from J, the gap between germline ends came to 13 bases. The CDR3 sequence is CASSWGRTSTDTQYF. Here the CDR3 DNA reads TGTGCCAGCAGTTGGGGACGGACAAGCACAGATACGCAGTATTTT.

J is TRBJ1-2 and V is TRBV6-2 or TRBV6-3, with a possible D match to TRBD1 (5 bases). Deletions cut 5 bases from V and 6 bases from J, with 13 bases between. CDR3 size: 13 residues. Looked up from germline, CDR1 is MNHEY and CDR2 is SVGEGT. The CDR3 sequence is CASSRSRGDGYTF. In DNA form, the CDR3 reads TGTGCCAGCAGTCGTAGTAGAGGGGATGGCTACACCTTC.

This clonotype showed up just a few times. The rearrangement links TRBV6-2 or TRBV6-3 to TRBJ2-1; D remains ambiguous. Gene TRBJ2-7 matches the end of the DNA better, so the J call may be wrong. CDR3 length equals 15 residues. Germline V gene data show CDR1 as MNHEY and CDR2 as SVGEGT. In DNA, the CDR3 is TGTGCCAGCAGTTACTGGCGGAGCTCCTACAATGAGCAGTACTTC. Translated: CASSYWRSSYNEQYF.

This clonotype was picked up many times. The chain uses TRBV6-5 and TRBJ2-7, with 10 bases identical to TRBD1. Germline CDR1 reads MNHEY; CDR2 reads SVGAGI. The CDR3 covers 15 residues. The ends lost 5 bases at V and 3 bases at J; junction bases unmatched: 7. The CDR3 reads CASSPRGTGVYEQYF. CDR3 DNA sequence: TGTGCCAGCAGTCCTCGGGGGACAGGGGTCTACGAGCAGTACTTC.

CDR3: CATSRPRRGGQGTGELFF. CDR3 DNA sequence: TGTGCCACCAGCAGACCGCGACGGGGGGGCCAAGGCACCGGGGAGCTGTTTTTT. The chain employs TRBV15 and TRBJ2-2; 8 bases fit TRBD2. V shed 2 bases and J 4 bases; nucleotides not matched to a gene: 12. The CDR3 totals 18 residues. The V gene's germline CDR1 is LNHNV and CDR2 YYDKDF (reference sequence).

This clonotype was recorded many times. This sequence joins TRBV7-2 and TRBJ1-2, with 9 bases identical to TRBD1. With V trimmed by 1 base and J by 4 bases, 7 bases remained unmatched. Germline loops: CDR1 SGHTA, CDR2 FQGNSA. The CDR3 spans 16 residues. This chain's CDR3 is CASSLGGQGSIYGYTF. The DNA of the CDR3 is TGTGCCAGCAGCTTAGGGGGACAGGGTAGTATCTATGGCTACACCTTC. Combining the CDR3 with reference TRBV7-2 and TRBJ1-2 gives the whole variable domain GAGVSQSPSNKVTEKGKDVELRCDPISGHTALYWYRQSLGQGLEFLIYFQGNSAPDKSGLPSDRFSAERTGGSVSTLTIQRTQQEDSAVYLCASSLGGQGSIYGYTFGSGTRLTVV.

The table lists this clonotype with a few counts. This sequence joins TRBV19 and TRBJ2-7, with D maybe TRBD1 (6 bases). The CDR3 covers 16 residues. Germline values: CDR1 LNHDA, CDR2 SQIVND (reference sequence). V dropped 6 bases and J dropped 4 bases, with 22 bases sitting between them. The CDR3 DNA sequence: TGTGCCAGTAGCCCAGTGGGCCCCGGGACATCATACGAGCAGTACTTC. Its translation: CASSPVGPGTSYEQYF.

At least ten counts were recorded for this clonotype. The chain recombines TRBV12-3 or TRBV12-4 with TRBJ2-1; D is perhaps TRBD2 (5 bases). Trimming left V 7 bases short and J 0 bases short, with 13 bases between. This CDR3 has 15 amino acids. In DNA form, the CDR3 reads TGTGCCAGCAAGGAAGGTCTAGCCTCCTACAATGAGCAGTTCTTC. Translation gives CASKEGLASYNEQFF.

The table lists this clonotype with many counts. This rearrangement joins TRBV2 to TRBJ2-3; 7 bases map to TRBD1. From germline, CDR1 is SNHLY and CDR2 FYNNEI. The CDR3 spans 15 residues. V dropped 6 bases and J dropped 0; count of bases not matched to a gene: 6. CDR3 DNA sequence: TGTGCCAGCAGGCGACTACAGGGGAGCACAGATACGCAGTATTTT. It yields the protein CASRRLQGSTDTQYF.

V and J are TRBV20-1 and TRBJ1-4; D call uncertain. This CDR3 contains 13 residues. Germline lookup yields CDR1 DFQATT and CDR2 SNEGSKA (reference sequence). As DNA, the CDR3 is TGCAGCACGAGGACTGAAACTAATGAAAAACTGTTTTTT. Its protein product is CSTRTETNEKLFF.

This chain joins TRBV5-1 and TRBJ2-2, with 8 positions matching TRBD1. The CDR3 is 17 residues long. Looked up from germline, CDR1 is SGHRS and CDR2 is YFSETQ. The junction had 9 bases not matched to a gene; V was cut back by 3 bases and J by 2 bases. CDR3 sequence (DNA): TGCGCCAGCAGCTACGGACAGGGACCGATCAACACCGGGGAGCTGTTTTTT. Its translation: CASSYGQGPINTGELFF.

This clonotype was seen a handful of times. This could be a read error, since a much larger clone is one nucleotide away. This chain connects TRBV5-1 to TRBJ2-3, with 8 bases lining up with TRBD1. With V trimmed by 7 bases and J by 5 bases, 6 bases remained unmatched. Germline V gene lookup returns CDR1 SGHRS and CDR2 YFSETQ. The CDR3 has 13 amino acids. CDR3 sequence reads: CASRGQGVDTQYF. The CDR3 DNA reads as TGCGCCAGCCGAGGACAGGGAGTAGATACGCAGTATTTT.

This clonotype was counted only a few times. A much larger clone lies one base from this, so it may be a read error. The V call is TRBV7-2, the J call TRBJ2-5; 7 positions agree with TRBD1. With 4 bases clipped from V and 5 bases from J, the junction kept 10 bases outside the gene matches. Germline-derived CDR1 and CDR2 are SGHTA and FQGNSA. The CDR3 extends over 15 amino acids. CDR3 amino acids: CASSSRQGRVETQYF. CDR3 nucleotide sequence: TGTGCCAGCAGCTCCCGACAGGGTCGGGTGGAGACCCAGTACTTC. Supplemented by reference TRBV7-2 and TRBJ2-5, the full variable domain reads GAGVSQSPSNKVTEKGKDVELRCDPISGHTALYWYRQSLGQGLEFLIYFQGNSAPDKSGLPSDRFSAERTGGSVSTLTIQRTQQEDSAVYLCASSSRQGRVETQYFGPGTRLLVL.

This clonotype was observed a handful of times. This rearrangement joins TRBV18 to TRBJ1-1; D is ambiguous. Per the germline V gene, CDR1 is KGHSH and CDR2 is LQKENI. V dropped 5 bases and J dropped 0 bases, with 19 bases sitting between them. The CDR3 extends over 17 amino acids. The CDR3 is CASSYFRGPPVNTEAFF. CDR3 DNA: TGTGCCAGCTCATATTTTCGAGGGCCCCCCGTGAACACTGAAGCTTTCTTT.

The gene calls are TRBV4-3 and TRBJ2-3; 13 bases are shared with TRBD2. Germline V lookup: CDR1 LGHNA, CDR2 YSLEER. The trim removed 1 base at V and 3 bases at J, leaving 1 base unmatched. This CDR3 has 16 amino acids. CDR3 bases: TGCGCCAGCAGCCAAGGGACTAGCGGGAGTACAGATACGCAGTATTTT. Protein product: CASSQGTSGSTDTQYF.

This clonotype was detected only once. The junction does not match germline at one end; this may be a read error. The rearrangement joins TRBV6-6 to TRBJ2-4; D could derive from TRBD1 or TRBD2 (5 bases each). CDR1 is MNHNY and CDR2 is SVGAGI in the germline V gene (reference sequence). CDR3 size: 15 residues. CDR3 loop: CVSSYGTGNSYGQYF. CDR3 nucleotide sequence: TGTGTCAGCAGTTACGGGACCGGGAACTCCTACGGGCAGTACTTC.

The V gene is TRBV9, the J gene TRBJ1-2; D may be TRBD1 (6 bases). Trimming pared 0 bases from V and 8 bases from J, leaving 17 bases between. This CDR3 has 15 residues. From germline, CDR1 is SGDLS and CDR2 YYNGEE. The CDR3 loop reads CASSVGVGTREGYTF. CDR3 coding DNA: TGTGCCAGCAGCGTAGGTGTAGGGACAAGGGAAGGCTACACCTTC.

The rearrangement links TRBV5-6 to TRBJ2-1; D is possibly TRBD2 (6 bases). V lost 0 bases to trimming and J lost 6 bases, with 7 bases between them. From germline, CDR1 is SGHDT and CDR2 YYEEEE. The CDR3 loop spans 13 amino acids. The CDR3 DNA is TGTGCCAGCAGCTTGGCAGCGGGCAATGAGCAGTTCTTC. Residues: CASSLAAGNEQFF.

Only a few counts were recorded for this clonotype. A read error is possible here, since a much larger clone lies one base away. V and J are TRBV5-1 and TRBJ2-5; 8 nucleotides agree with TRBD2. The germline V gene encodes CDR1 SGHRS and CDR2 YFSETQ. After removal of 2 bases from V and 4 bases from J, the junction contained 4 bases not matched to a gene. The CDR3 has 14 residues. The CDR3 nucleotides are TGCGCCAGCAGCTTACTAGCGGAGGGAGAGACCCAGTACTTC. Its translation is CASSLLAEGETQYF.

This clonotype was counted many times. This chain connects TRBV20-1 to TRBJ1-5; a possible D gene is TRBD1 (5 bases). Trimming pared 2 bases from V and 7 bases from J, leaving 12 bases between. Germline V gene sequence: CDR1 DFQATT, CDR2 SNEGSKA (reference sequence). The CDR3 sequence is 13 residues long. CDR3 loop: CSARPGPGQPQHF. The CDR3 nucleotides are TGCAGTGCTAGACCGGGACCTGGACAGCCCCAGCATTTT.